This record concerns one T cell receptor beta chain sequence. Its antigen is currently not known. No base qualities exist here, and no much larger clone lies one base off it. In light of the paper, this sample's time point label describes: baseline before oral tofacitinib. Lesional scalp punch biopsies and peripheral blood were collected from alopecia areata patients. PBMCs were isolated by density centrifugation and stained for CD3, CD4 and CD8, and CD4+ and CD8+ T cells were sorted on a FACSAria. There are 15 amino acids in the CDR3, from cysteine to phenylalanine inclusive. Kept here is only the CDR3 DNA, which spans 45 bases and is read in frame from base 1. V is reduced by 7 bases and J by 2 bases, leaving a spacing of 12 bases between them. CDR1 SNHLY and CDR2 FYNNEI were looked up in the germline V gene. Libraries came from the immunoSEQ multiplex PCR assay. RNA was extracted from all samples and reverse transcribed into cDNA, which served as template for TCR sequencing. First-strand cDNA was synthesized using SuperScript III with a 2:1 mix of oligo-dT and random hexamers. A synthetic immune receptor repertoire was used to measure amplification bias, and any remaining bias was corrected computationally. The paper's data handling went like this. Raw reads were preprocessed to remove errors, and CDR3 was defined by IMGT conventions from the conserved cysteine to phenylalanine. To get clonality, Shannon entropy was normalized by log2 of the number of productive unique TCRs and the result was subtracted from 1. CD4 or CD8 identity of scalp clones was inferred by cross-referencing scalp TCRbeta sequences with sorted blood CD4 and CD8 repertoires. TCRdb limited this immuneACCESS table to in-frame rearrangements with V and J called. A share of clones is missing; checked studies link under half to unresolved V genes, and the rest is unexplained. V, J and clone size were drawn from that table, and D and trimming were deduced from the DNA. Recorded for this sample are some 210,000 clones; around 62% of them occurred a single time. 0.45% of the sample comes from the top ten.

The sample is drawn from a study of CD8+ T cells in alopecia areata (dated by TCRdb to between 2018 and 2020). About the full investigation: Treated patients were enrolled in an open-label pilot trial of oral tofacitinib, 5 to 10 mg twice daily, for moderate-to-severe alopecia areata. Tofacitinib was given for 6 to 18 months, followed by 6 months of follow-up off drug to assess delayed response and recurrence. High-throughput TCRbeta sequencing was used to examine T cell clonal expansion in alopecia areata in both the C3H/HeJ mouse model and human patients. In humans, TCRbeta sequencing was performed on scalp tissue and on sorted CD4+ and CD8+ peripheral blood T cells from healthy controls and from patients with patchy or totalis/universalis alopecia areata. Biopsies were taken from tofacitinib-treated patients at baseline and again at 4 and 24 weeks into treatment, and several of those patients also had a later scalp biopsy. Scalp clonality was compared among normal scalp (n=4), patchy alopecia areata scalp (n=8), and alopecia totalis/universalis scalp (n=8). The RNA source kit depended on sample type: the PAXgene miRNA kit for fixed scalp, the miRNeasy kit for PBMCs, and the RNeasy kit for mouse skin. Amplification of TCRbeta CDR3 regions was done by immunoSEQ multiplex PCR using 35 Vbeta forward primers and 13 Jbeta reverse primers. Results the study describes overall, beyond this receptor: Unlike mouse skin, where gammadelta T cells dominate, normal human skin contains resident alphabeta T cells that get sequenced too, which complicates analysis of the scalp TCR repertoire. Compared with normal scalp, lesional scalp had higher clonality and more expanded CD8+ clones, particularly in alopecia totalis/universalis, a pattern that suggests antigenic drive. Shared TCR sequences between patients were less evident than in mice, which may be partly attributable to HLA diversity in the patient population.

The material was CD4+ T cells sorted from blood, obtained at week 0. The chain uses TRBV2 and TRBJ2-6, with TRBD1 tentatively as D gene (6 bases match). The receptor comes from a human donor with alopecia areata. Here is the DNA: TGTGCCAGCAACAGGGTTAAGACTGGGGCCAACGTCCTGACTTTC. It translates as CASNRVKTGANVLTF.